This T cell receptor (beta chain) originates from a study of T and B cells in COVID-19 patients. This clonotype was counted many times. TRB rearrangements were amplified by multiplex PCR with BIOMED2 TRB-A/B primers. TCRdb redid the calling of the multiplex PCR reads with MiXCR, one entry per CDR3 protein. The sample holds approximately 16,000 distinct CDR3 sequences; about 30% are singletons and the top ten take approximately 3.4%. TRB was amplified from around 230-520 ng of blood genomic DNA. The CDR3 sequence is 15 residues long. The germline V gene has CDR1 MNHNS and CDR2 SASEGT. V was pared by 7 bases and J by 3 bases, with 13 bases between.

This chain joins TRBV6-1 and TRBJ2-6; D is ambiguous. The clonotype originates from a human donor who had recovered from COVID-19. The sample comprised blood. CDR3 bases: TGTGCCAGCACCCTAGATGATCTTGGGGCCAACGTCCTGACTTTC. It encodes CASTLDDLGANVLTF.